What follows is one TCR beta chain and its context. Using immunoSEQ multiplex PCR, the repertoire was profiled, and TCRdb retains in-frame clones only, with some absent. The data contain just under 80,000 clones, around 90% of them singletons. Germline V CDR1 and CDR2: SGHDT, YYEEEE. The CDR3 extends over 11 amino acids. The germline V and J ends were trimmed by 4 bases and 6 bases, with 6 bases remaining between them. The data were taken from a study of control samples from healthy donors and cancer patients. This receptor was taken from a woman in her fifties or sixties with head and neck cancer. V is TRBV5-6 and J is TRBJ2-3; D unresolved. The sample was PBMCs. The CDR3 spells CASSLYDTQYF. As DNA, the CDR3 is TGTGCCAGCAGCCTATATGATACGCAGTATTTT.